This T cell receptor (beta chain) was observed in a study of shared T cell receptors in the human thymus. This clone was picked up one time. The V gene lost 5 bases and the J gene lost 1 base, with 31 bases spanning the gap. The CDR3 has 21 residues. Germline V gene sequence: CDR1 KGHSH, CDR2 LQKENI. Only in-frame clones appear in the TCRdb table, and some are missing; sequencing was by immunoSEQ multiplex PCR. Among hundreds of thousands of clones listed, around nine tenths were seen once. This sample also belongs to another study, concerning human thymus T cells. From that second work: Corrective surgery for congenital heart defects was being performed on the healthy Finnish infants who were the donors. Thymic resections from corrective heart surgery supplied the tissue. V and J genes seemed to be used with bias in thymic and blood repertoires. Unrelated individuals reportedly shared highly overlapping thymic TCR repertoires.

The sample was thymocytes. The chain joins TRBV18 to TRBJ2-3, with D perhaps matching TRBD2 (6 bases). The source is a boy under two years old with a congenital heart defect. CDR3 sequence (DNA): TGTGCCAGCTCATACCCCCGGCCCGCGGTGGGCGGGGTTGGGGGCACAGATACGCAGTATTTT. Translating it yields CASSYPRPAVGGVGGTDTQYF.